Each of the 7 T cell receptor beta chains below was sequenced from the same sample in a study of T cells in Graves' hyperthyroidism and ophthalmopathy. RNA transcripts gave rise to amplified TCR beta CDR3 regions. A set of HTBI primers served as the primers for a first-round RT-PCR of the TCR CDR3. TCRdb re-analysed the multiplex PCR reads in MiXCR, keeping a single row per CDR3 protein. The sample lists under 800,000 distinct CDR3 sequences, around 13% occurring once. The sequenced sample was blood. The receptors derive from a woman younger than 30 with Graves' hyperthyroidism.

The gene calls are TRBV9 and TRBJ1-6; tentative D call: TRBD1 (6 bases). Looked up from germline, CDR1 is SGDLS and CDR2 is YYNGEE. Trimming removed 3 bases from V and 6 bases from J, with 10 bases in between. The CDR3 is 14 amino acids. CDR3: CASSERGANSPLHF. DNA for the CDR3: TGTGCCAGCAGCGAGAGGGGGGCTAATTCACCCCTCCACTTT.

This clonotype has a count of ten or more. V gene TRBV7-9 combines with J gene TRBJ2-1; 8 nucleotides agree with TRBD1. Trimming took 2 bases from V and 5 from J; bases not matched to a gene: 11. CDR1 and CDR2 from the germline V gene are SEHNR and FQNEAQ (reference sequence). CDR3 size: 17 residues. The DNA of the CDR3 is TGTGCCAGCAGCTTATCCGGCCTTTCGGACAGGGACAATGAGCAGTTCTTC. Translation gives CASSLSGLSDRDNEQFF. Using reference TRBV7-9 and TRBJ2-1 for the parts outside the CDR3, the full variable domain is DTGVSQNPRHKITKRGQNVTFRCDPISEHNRLYWYRQTLGQGPEFLTYFQNEAQLEKSRLLSDRFSAERPKGSFSTLEIQRTEQGDSAMYLCASSLSGLSDRDNEQFFGPGTRLTVL.

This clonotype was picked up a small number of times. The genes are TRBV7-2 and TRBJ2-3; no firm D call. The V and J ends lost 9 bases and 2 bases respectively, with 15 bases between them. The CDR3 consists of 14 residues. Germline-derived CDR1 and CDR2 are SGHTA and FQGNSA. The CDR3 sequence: CASKTGGSTDTQYF. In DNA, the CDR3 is TGTGCCAGTAAAACTGGCGGCTCCACAGATACGCAGTATTTT. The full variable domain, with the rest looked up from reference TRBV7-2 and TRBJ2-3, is GAGVSQSPSNKVTEKGKDVELRCDPISGHTALYWYRQSLGQGLEFLIYFQGNSAPDKSGLPSDRFSAERTGGSVSTLTIQRTQQEDSAVYLCASKTGGSTDTQYFGPGTRLTVL.

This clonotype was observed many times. The CDR3, as DNA: TGCGCCAGCAGCCGCCCTTCCGTTCTACGCGGGCGGAACACTGAAGCTTTCTTT. The encoded protein is CASSRPSVLRGRNTEAFF. The gene calls are TRBV4-1 and TRBJ1-1; no reliable D call. This CDR3 spans 18 amino acids. Trimming removed 4 bases from V and 1 base from J, with 22 bases in between. Germline V gives CDR1 MGHRA, CDR2 YSYEKL.

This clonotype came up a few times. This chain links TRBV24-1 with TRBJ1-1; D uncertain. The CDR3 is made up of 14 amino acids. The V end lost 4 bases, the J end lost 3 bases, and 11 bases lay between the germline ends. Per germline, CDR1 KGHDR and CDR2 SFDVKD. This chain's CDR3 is CATSDPSRDTEAFF. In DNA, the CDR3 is TGTGCCACCAGTGACCCCTCTCGGGACACTGAAGCTTTCTTT.

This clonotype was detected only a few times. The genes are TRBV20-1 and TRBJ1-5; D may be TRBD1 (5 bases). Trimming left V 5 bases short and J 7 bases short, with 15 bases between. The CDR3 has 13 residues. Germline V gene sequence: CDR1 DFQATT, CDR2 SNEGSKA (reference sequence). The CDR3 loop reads CSAGGRQPQPQHF. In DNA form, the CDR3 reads TGCAGTGCTGGGGGACGGCAACCCCAGCCCCAGCATTTT.

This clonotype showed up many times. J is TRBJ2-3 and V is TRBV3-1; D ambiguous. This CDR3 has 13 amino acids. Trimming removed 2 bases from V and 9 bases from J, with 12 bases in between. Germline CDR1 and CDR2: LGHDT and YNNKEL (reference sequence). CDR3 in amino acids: CASSQLAVSTQYF. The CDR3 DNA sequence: TGTGCCAGCAGCCAATTGGCCGTAAGCACGCAGTATTTT.